Sequencing of this T cell receptor beta chain was carried out in a study of blood T cell repertoires in COVID-19. Looking at the study overall: COVID-19 samples, acute and convalescent, were from the United States, Italy and Spain. From T cells, B-cell-depleted T cells, or PBMCs came the material, which was cDNA or gDNA.

Germline CDR1 reads SNHLY; CDR2 reads FYNNEI. The CDR3 is 15 amino acids. The J segment lost 0 bases and the V segment lost 7 bases, leaving 7 bases of the junction unmatched. Study processing details: How many nucleated cells were present was estimated from reference gene primer amplification. The repertoire was sequenced with immunoSEQ multiplex PCR; TCRdb's copy has only in-frame clones and lacks some. D and trimming were read from the DNA, whereas the V and J calls and clone size are those reported in that table. The profile shows approximately 280,000 clones, 75% to 95% of them singletons. The sequencing sample was made of peripheral blood. The sequence derives from a woman in her twenties or thirties with COVID-19, enrolled during active disease. This rearrangement joins TRBV2 to TRBJ2-3; the match to TRBD2 covers 7 bases. The CDR3 spells CASTPRGVSTDTQYF. Here the CDR3 DNA reads TGTGCCAGCACCCCCCGGGGGGTTAGCACAGATACGCAGTATTTT.